The 14 T cell receptor beta chains below all came from one sample that was sequenced in a study of neurological immune-mediated disorders. MiXCR was run by TCRdb on the 5' RACE reads, yielding one entry per CDR3 protein. The sample carries about 59,000 distinct CDR3 sequences, approximately 4% recorded once. The sequenced sample was PBMCs. These receptor sequences come from a woman aged 25-40 years with multiple sclerosis.

A few counts support this clonotype. This could be a read error, since a much larger clone is one nucleotide away. The chain uses TRBV20-1 and TRBJ2-1, with D unresolved. Trimming shortened V by 3 bases and J by 12 bases, and 21 bases separated the two germline ends. CDR3 size: 14 residues. From germline, CDR1 is DFQATT and CDR2 SNEGSKA (reference sequence). CDR3: CSARSPKTSALQFF. The CDR3 bases are TGCAGTGCTAGGTCCCCTAAAACCTCAGCTCTGCAGTTCTTC.

This clonotype has a count of ten or more. The chain is built from TRBV25-1 and TRBJ1-2; D unresolved. The germline CDR1 and CDR2 sequences are MGHDK and SYGVNS. CDR3 length equals 13 residues. The V gene lost 6 bases and the J gene lost 4 bases, with 12 bases spanning the gap. The CDR3 DNA follows: TGTGCCAGCAGAGACGAAAGGAGCTATGGCTACACCTTC. Translating it yields CASRDERSYGYTF.

This clonotype has ten or more counts. The rearrangement joins TRBV10-3 to TRBJ1-2; TRBD1 is a possible D gene (5 bases). This CDR3 comprises 14 residues. Germline CDR1 ENHRY, CDR2 SYGVKD. V shed 7 bases and J shed 6 bases, with 18 bases lying between them. The CDR3 DNA is TGTGCCATCAACCGGGGAGGGGCGGCGGATGGCTACACCTTC. Protein: CAINRGGAADGYTF.

Only a few counts were recorded for this clonotype. A single base separates this from a much larger clone, so it may be a read error. The V gene is TRBV18, the J gene TRBJ2-7; tentative D call: TRBD2 (5 bases). CDR3 length: 12 amino acids. CDR1 is KGHSH, CDR2 LQKENI, per germline. Trimming left V 5 bases short and J 7 bases short, with 12 bases between. The CDR3 here is CASSTEVWEQYF. The DNA of the CDR3 is TGTGCCAGCTCAACGGAGGTGTGGGAGCAGTACTTC.

V and J are TRBV5-5 and TRBJ1-1; tentative D call: TRBD1 (5 bases). Trimming removed 4 bases at V and 10 bases at J, with 26 bases between. The CDR3 covers 16 residues. From germline, CDR1 is SGHKS and CDR2 YYEKEE (reference sequence). DNA for the CDR3: TGTGCCAGCAGCCCCACAGTGTCGGGGACTGGCGAGGCAGCTTTCTTT. Its protein product is CASSPTVSGTGEAAFF.

This clonotype was counted ten times or more. The J gene is TRBJ2-3, the V gene TRBV5-1; no definite D call. This CDR3 region has 14 residues. CDR1 is SGHRS, CDR2 YFSETQ, per germline. The ends were cut back, 3 bases at V and 2 bases at J, with 10 bases in the middle. The CDR3 sequence is CASSSPEFTDTQYF. In DNA form, the CDR3 reads TGCGCCAGCAGCTCCCCGGAGTTCACAGATACGCAGTATTTT.

This clonotype was seen at least ten times. The chain joins TRBV20-1 to TRBJ2-7; 9 positions match TRBD2. V lost 3 bases, J lost 5 bases, and 5 bases stayed unmatched. Per germline, CDR1 DFQATT and CDR2 SNEGSKA (reference sequence). There are 13 residues in the CDR3. The CDR3 DNA reads as TGCAGTGCTAGTTCTCTAGCGGGAAACGAGCAGTACTTC. Its translation is CSASSLAGNEQYF.

Many counts were recorded for this clonotype. The gene calls are TRBV14 and TRBJ1-1; D is possibly TRBD1 (6 bases). Trimming shortened V by 3 bases and J by 11 bases, and 16 bases separated the two germline ends. Germline-derived CDR1 and CDR2 are SGHDN and FVKESK. The CDR3 spans 13 residues. CDR3 DNA sequence: TGTGCCAGCAGCCATACAGGGTTTTCAGCGGCTTTCTTT. It codes for CASSHTGFSAAFF.

This clonotype was counted at least ten times. The V call is TRBV7-9, the J call TRBJ1-2; D not resolved. Trimming stripped 1 base from V and 3 bases from J, with 6 bases between. CDR3 length: 13 amino acids. Per the germline V gene, CDR1 is SEHNR and CDR2 is FQNEAQ (reference sequence). CDR3 coding DNA: TGTGCCAGCAGCTTAGACCCACACTATGGCTACACCTTC. Residues: CASSLDPHYGYTF.

This clonotype was recorded many times. The chain combines TRBV5-6 with TRBJ2-3; 10 bases map to TRBD1. Germline V gene sequence: CDR1 SGHDT, CDR2 YYEEEE. The CDR3 is 15 amino acids. Trimming took 3 bases from V and 3 from J; bases not matched to a gene: 4. This chain's CDR3 is CASSSRDRGTDTQYF. The CDR3 nucleotides read TGTGCCAGCAGCTCTCGGGACAGGGGAACAGATACGCAGTATTTT. Based on the CDR3 plus reference TRBV5-6 and TRBJ2-3, the full variable domain is DAGVTQSPTHLIKTRGQQVTLRCSPKSGHDTVSWYQQALGQGPQFIFQYYEEEERQRGNFPDRFSGHQFPNYSSELNVNALLLGDSALYLCASSSRDRGTDTQYFGPGTRLTVL.

This clonotype was observed at least ten times. The V and J genes are TRBV20-1 and TRBJ2-1; 10 bases match TRBD2. V lost 0 bases and J lost 7; bases outside the gene matches: 9. CDR1 DFQATT and CDR2 SNEGSKA come from the germline V gene (reference sequence). The CDR3 runs to 16 residues. The CDR3 nucleotides read TGCAGTGCTAGAGATCCTCTAGCGGGAGTGTGGAATGAGCAGTTCTTC. Encoded protein: CSARDPLAGVWNEQFF.

This clonotype was counted at least ten times. This sequence joins TRBV6-5 and TRBJ1-2, with D maybe TRBD1 (6 bases). V shed 6 bases and J shed 7 bases, with 15 bases lying between them. Germline lookup yields CDR1 MNHEY and CDR2 SVGAGI. This CDR3 is 13 amino acids long. The CDR3 protein is CASRLTQGGGYTF. The CDR3, as DNA: TGTGCCAGCAGGCTAACACAGGGTGGTGGCTACACCTTC.

Only a few counts were recorded for this clonotype. Sequence at one end of the junction differs from germline and may be a read error. The V and J genes are TRBV20-1 and TRBJ1-2; D is unresolved. Germline lookup yields CDR1 DFQATT and CDR2 SNEGSKA (reference sequence). This CDR3 contains 12 residues. The CDR3 DNA reads TGCGGTGCTACTACCGGAAACTATGGCTACACCTTC. Translated, it gives CGATTGNYGYTF.

This clonotype has at least ten counts. This chain joins TRBV21-1 and TRBJ2-7; the table names TRBD2, a call not compared with the DNA. TRBV21-1 represents a pseudogene. CDR3 length: 17 residues. CDR3 residues: CASSKRGTSGPTYEQYF. In DNA, the CDR3 is TGTGCCAGCAGCAAAAGGGGGACTAGCGGGCCCACCTACGAGCAGTACTTC.